This T cell receptor (beta chain) was sequenced in a study of radiation and T cells in renal cell carcinoma. About the study: Nephrectomy followed 15 Gy stereotactic body radiation by 4 weeks.

Time point defined: baseline pretreatment blood. Treatment in this sample: 15 Gy SBRT to primary tumor, nephrectomy 4 weeks later. Radiation-treated patients gave blood at baseline, week 2 and week 4. Sequencing used immunoSEQ multiplex PCR; TCRdb keeps in-frame clones, though not all of them. Here the sample spans about 130,000 clones, around 80% being singletons. Note on this clone: Its antigen remains unknown.

Trimming cost V 0 bases and J 4 bases, with 10 bases left between them. The germline V gene has CDR1 SGDLS and CDR2 YYNGEE. The CDR3 loop spans 14 amino acids. Findings and caveats of the study: Top tumor clonotypes rose in blood 2 weeks post-radiation, then contracted. Pretreatment tumor biopsies were lacking, so baseline clonotypes are unknown.

This sample comprised blood, obtained from a patient whose treatment included radiotherapy and nephrectomy. The receptor was isolated from a woman aged 55-69 years with renal cell carcinoma. This chain uses TRBV9 with TRBJ1-2, with D possibly being TRBD1 (5 bases). CDR3 DNA sequence: TGTGCCAGCAGCGTAGGTGGGGCGGGCTATGGCTACACCTTC. Translated, it gives CASSVGGAGYGYTF.